The clone carrying this TCR beta chain has ten or more counts. As yet, its antigen is unknown. The CDR3 extends over 14 amino acids. Trimming removed 0 bases at V and 10 bases at J, with 10 bases between. This entry is derived from a study of CD8 T cells in ankylosing spondylitis. Study conclusions and caveats: Reactive arthritis synovial fluid and blood previously showed some of these motif variants.

TCRdb re-called the 5' RACE reads through MiXCR, storing one row per CDR3 protein. This table holds around 31,000 distinct CDR3 sequences, more than 25% found once. Sample: synovial fluid, either unsorted or a sorted T cell fraction (not recorded which). This rearrangement joins TRBV23-1 to TRBJ1-6, with unresolved D. TRBV23-1 is identified as an open reading frame with a role that is uncertain. The TCR originated in a male donor with ankylosing spondylitis. The CDR3 region has the DNA TGCGCCAGCAGTCAATCGGCCTGCGGATCACCCCTCCACTTT. Residues: CASSQSACGSPLHF.